Reported below is one TCR beta chain. Germline loops: CDR1 KGHDR, CDR2 SFDVKD. The ends were cut back, 5 bases at V and 4 bases at J, with 13 bases in the middle. The CDR3 is made up of 14 amino acids. Authors' analysis steps: For nucleated cells, counts were estimated from reference gene primer amplification. The method was immunoSEQ multiplex PCR; TCRdb's version includes in-frame clones alone and lacks a portion of them. V and J calls and clone size are as listed in that table; D and trimming were resolved from the DNA. The table lists 390,000 or so clones, 85% to 90% of them singletons. The data originate from a study of blood T cell repertoires in COVID-19. On the study more broadly: The origin of the acute and convalescent COVID-19 samples was the United States, Italy and Spain. Nucleic acid was either cDNA or gDNA, and it came from T cells, B-cell-depleted T cells, or PBMCs.

The V and J genes are TRBV24-1 and TRBJ2-5; D gene uncertain. This sequence was found in a man aged 18-30 years with active or convalescent COVID-19. The sequenced sample was peripheral blood. Written as DNA, the CDR3 is TGTGCCACCAGTGGGCGGATAGCATCAGAGACCCAGTACTTC. Translation: CATSGRIASETQYF.